The entry that follows covers one T cell receptor (beta chain) sequence. Its specificity is unknown. These data originate in a study of cytomegalovirus exposure and HLA in healthy donors. Study results and limitations: Rarity characterized most TCR sequences, yet some public TCRs appeared in many donors. Cytomegalovirus-associated status was assigned to about 170 TCR beta chains.

Profiling relied on immunoSEQ multiplex PCR, and the TCRdb table lists in-frame clones only, not all of them. The sample has about 78,000 clones, 90% to 96% seen once. The sample comprised PBMCs. The sequence was collected from a man between 18 and 35 years old in good health and CMV-seropositive.

The DNA of the CDR3 is TGTGCCAGCAGCTCGTATCTTGCGTATGGCTACACCTTC. It yields the protein CASSSYLAYGYTF. The gene calls are TRBV5-6 and TRBJ1-2; D ambiguous. V was trimmed by 3 bases and J by 5 bases, leaving 11 bases between them. The germline gives CDR1 SGHDT, CDR2 YYEEEE. The CDR3 runs 13 residues.